This entry describes one T cell receptor (beta chain). The data stem from a study of blood T cell repertoires in COVID-19. TCRdb's copy holds only in-frame clones and misses some; the assay was immunoSEQ multiplex PCR. Of about 120,000 clones listed, 86% were seen once; the top ten hold about an eighth. Germline values: CDR1 SGDLS, CDR2 YYNGEE. V trimming: 3 bases; J trimming: 0 bases; junction bases outside the gene matches: 3. The CDR3 is 15 residues long. Material: peripheral blood. V and J are TRBV9 and TRBJ1-2, with TRBD1 matching over 9 bases. The receptor's source is a woman in her seventies with COVID-19, enrolled during active disease. In nucleotides, the CDR3 is TGTGCCAGCAGCGCCCGGACAGGGGCTAACTATGGCTACACCTTC. Its protein is CASSARTGANYGYTF.